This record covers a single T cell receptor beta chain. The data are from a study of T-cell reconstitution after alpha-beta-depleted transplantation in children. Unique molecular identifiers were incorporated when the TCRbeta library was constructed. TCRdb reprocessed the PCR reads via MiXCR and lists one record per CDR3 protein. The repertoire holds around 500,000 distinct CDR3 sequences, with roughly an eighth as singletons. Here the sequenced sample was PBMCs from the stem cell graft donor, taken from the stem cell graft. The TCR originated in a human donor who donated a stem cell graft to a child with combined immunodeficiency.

The CDR3 bases are TGCAGTGCTAGGTGGGGGGGGGGACAAGAGACCCAGTACTTC. As protein: CSARWGGGQETQYF. The chain combines TRBV20-1 with TRBJ2-5, with TRBD2 matching 7 bases. Looked up from germline, CDR1 is DFQATT and CDR2 is SNEGSKA (reference sequence). The CDR3 consists of 14 residues. Unmatched junction bases numbered 6, after V lost 3 bases and J lost 2 bases.